These T cell receptor beta chains were read from a single sample in a study of T cell responses to AZD1222 COVID-19 vaccine. The data were produced by immunoSEQ multiplex PCR, yet TCRdb's version contains in-frame clones alone and is incomplete. The sample carries around 120,000 clones, 80% to 90% recorded once. Sequenced here: peripheral blood, sampled on day 0 of MenACWY control vaccination. All receptors come from an adult in good health. CDR3s include the opening cysteine and the closing phenylalanine or tryptophan. The order of the fields is CDR3 protein, CDR3 DNA, V gene, clone size, J gene, D gene, CDR3 length. The D gene is left open where the match is weak. Size values are once, few and many counts, or a class for expanded clones, and some rows have none.

CDR3: CATSDPGGAGNQPQHF
DNA: TGTGCCACCAGTGATCCGGGGGGGGCTGGCAATCAGCCCCAGCATTTT
V: TRBV24-1
size: few
J: TRBJ1-5
D: -
length: 16

CDR3: CASSKRGQETQYF
DNA: TGTGCCAGCAGCAAGAGGGGCCAAGAGACCCAGTACTTC
V: TRBV21-1
size: -
J: TRBJ2-5
D: -
length: 13

CDR3: CASSPGTGEFMVGYTF
DNA: TGTGCCAGCAGCCCTGGGACAGGTGAATTTATGGTTGGCTACACCTTC
V: TRBV7-9
size: -
J: TRBJ1-2
D: TRBD1
length: 16

CDR3: CASSLAPGDYGYTF
DNA: TGTGCCAGCAGCTTAGCCCCAGGCGACTATGGCTACACCTTC
V: TRBV7-2
size: once
J: TRBJ1-2
D: -
length: 14

CDR3: CAISQPRGMGRPSYNSPLHF
DNA: TGTGCCATCAGTCAACCCAGGGGAATGGGACGACCCTCTTATAATTCACCCCTCCACTTT
V: TRBV10-3
size: -
J: TRBJ1-6
D: -
length: 20

CDR3: CASSPGTSKSTDTQYF
DNA: TGTGCCAGCAGCCCTGGGACTAGCAAAAGCACAGATACGCAGTATTTT
V: TRBV7-3
size: few
J: TRBJ2-3
D: TRBD2
length: 16

CDR3: CSVEDPGQGAGEQYF
DNA: TGCAGCGTTGAAGATCCGGGACAGGGGGCAGGGGAGCAGTACTTC
V: TRBV29-1
size: -
J: TRBJ2-7
D: TRBD1
length: 15

CDR3: CASSPTGSGEKLFF
DNA: TGTGCCAGCAGCCCGACAGGGAGCGGTGAAAAACTGTTTTTT
V: TRBV7-3
size: -
J: TRBJ1-4
D: TRBD1
length: 14

CDR3: CASSIQAGGGTGSF
DNA: TGTGCCAGTAGTATACAGGCAGGGGGAGGAACAGGATCCTTT
V: TRBV19
size: -
J: TRBJ1-1
D: TRBD1
length: 14

CDR3: CASRQGGFTEAFF
DNA: TGTGCCAGCAGACAGGGGGGTTTCACTGAAGCTTTCTTT
V: TRBV6-5
size: -
J: TRBJ1-1
D: TRBD1
length: 13

CDR3: CASGRGSTNTGELFF
DNA: TGTGCCAGCGGACGGGGATCTACGAACACCGGGGAGCTGTTTTTT
V: TRBV7-6
size: -
J: TRBJ2-2
D: -
length: 15

CDR3: CASNEVGSGNTIYF
DNA: TGTGCCAGTAATGAGGTGGGCTCTGGAAACACCATATATTTT
V: TRBV19
size: -
J: TRBJ1-3
D: -
length: 14

CDR3: CASSVGTELGTGELFF
DNA: TGCGCCAGCAGCGTCGGGACAGAGTTGGGGACCGGGGAGCTGTTTTTT
V: TRBV5-1
size: once
J: TRBJ2-2
D: TRBD1
length: 16

CDR3: CASSPVGLAGYNEQFF
DNA: TGTGCCAGCAGTCCCGTGGGACTAGCGGGCTACAATGAGCAGTTCTTC
V: TRBV28
size: -
J: TRBJ2-1
D: TRBD2
length: 16

CDR3: CASSVTGGSTNEKLFF
DNA: TGTGCCAGCAGCGTTACAGGGGGCTCAACTAATGAAAAACTGTTTTTT
V: TRBV5-8
size: -
J: TRBJ1-4
D: TRBD1
length: 16

CDR3: CASSYSNGLDTQYF
DNA: TGTGCCAGCAGTTACTCTAACGGGTTAGATACGCAGTATTTT
V: TRBV6-2/TRBV6-3
size: -
J: TRBJ2-3
D: -
length: 14

CDR3: CASSRDFSGANVLTF
DNA: TGTGCCAGTAGCCGGGACTTCTCTGGGGCCAACGTCCTGACTTTC
V: TRBV19
size: few
J: TRBJ2-6
D: -
length: 15

CDR3: CATQGLNTEAFF
DNA: TGTGCCACCCAAGGTTTGAACACTGAAGCTTTCTTT
V: TRBV24-1
size: -
J: TRBJ1-1
D: -
length: 12

CDR3: CASSLVLAGDNEQFF
DNA: TGTGCCAGCAGCTTAGTGCTAGCGGGGGACAATGAGCAGTTCTTC
V: TRBV7-9
size: -
J: TRBJ2-1
D: TRBD2
length: 15

CDR3: CATVENNEQFF
DNA: TGTGCCACAGTAGAAAACAATGAGCAGTTCTTC
V: TRBV28
size: once
J: TRBJ2-1
D: -
length: 11

CDR3: CASSQGGLPPYNEQFF
DNA: TGCGCCAGCAGCCAAGGGGGACTGCCCCCTTACAATGAGCAGTTCTTC
V: TRBV4-3
size: -
J: TRBJ2-1
D: -
length: 16

CDR3: CASILQVNTGELFF
DNA: TGTGCCAGCATTCTACAGGTGAACACCGGGGAGCTGTTTTTT
V: TRBV2
size: -
J: TRBJ2-2
D: -
length: 14